Listed here is a single T cell receptor beta chain. The missing CDR3 end, 3 residues past where the read stops, is filled in from the germline J gene. This entry belongs to a study of Tregs in tolerant kidney transplant recipients. The wider study: The nonmyeloablative bone marrow transplants came from related graft donors, with transient mixed chimerism.

Method: immunoSEQ multiplex PCR; TCRdb's copy keeps in-frame clones and lacks some. This sample's table reports about 48,000 clones. V was shortened by 0 bases and J by 6 bases, with 15 bases between the two germline ends. The V gene's germline CDR1 is SGHTA and CDR2 FQGTGA. This CDR3 is 16 amino acids long. This chain joins TRBV7-3 and TRBJ2-1; possible D gene TRBD1, 5 bases. This sequence originates from a human donor who received a combined kidney and bone marrow transplant. Sample: CD4+ T cells from blood, taken before the transplant. The CDR3 bases that were read are TGTGCCAGCAGCTTAACGGGGCGTATTCCCCTCAATGAG. Its translation: CASSLTGRIPLNE. The entire CDR3 reads CASSLTGRIPLNEQFF.